This TCR beta chain comes out of a study of T cell responses to AZD1222 COVID-19 vaccine. Measured with immunoSEQ multiplex PCR; TCRdb has only the in-frame clones, and not every one. The sample has 140,000 or so clones; about 92% are singletons. Germline V gives CDR1 MNHEY, CDR2 SMNVEV (reference sequence). The CDR3 is made up of 13 amino acids. Trimming stripped 8 bases from V and 4 bases from J, with 14 bases between. The clonotype originates from an adult who received the AZD1222 COVID-19 vaccine. The rearrangement links TRBV27 to TRBJ1-1, with unresolved D. Sequences were derived from peripheral blood, sampled 28 days after the second AZD1222 dose. CDR3 amino acids: CASSSLPGTEAFF. The CDR3 coding sequence is TGTGCCAGCTCATCACTGCCGGGCACTGAAGCTTTCTTT.